Below, 30 T cell receptor beta chains from the same sample are listed, as sequenced in a study of blood T cells in healthy people across ages. A J-beta primer mix and a sample-barcoded 5' primer were used in a second PCR of roughly 6 to 12 cycles. TCRdb reprocessed the 5' RACE reads via MiXCR and lists one record per CDR3 protein. The profile shows 700,000 to 850,000 distinct CDR3 sequences, roughly 53% of them singletons. Material: blood. These TCRs come from a man older than 75 in good health.

In DNA, the CDR3 is TGTGCCAGCAGTTTGCCAGGACAGGGCCGGAAGCACAGATACGCGTATTTT. Translated, it gives CASSLPGQGRKHRYAYF. The chain carries TRBV28 and TRBJ2-3; 8 bases fit TRBD1. CDR1 MDHEN and CDR2 SYDVKM come from the germline V gene. This CDR3 has 17 residues. V shed 3 bases, J shed 14 bases, and the junction held 22 bases outside the gene matches.

This clonotype has ten or more counts. The genes are TRBV29-1 and TRBJ2-7; D is perhaps TRBD2 (6 bases). This CDR3 comprises 11 residues. In germline, CDR1 is SQVTM, CDR2 ANQGSEA. The ends were cut back, 4 bases at V and 2 bases at J, with 6 bases in the middle. CDR3 sequence reads: CSVGGAYEQYF. The CDR3 region has the DNA TGCAGCGTTGGGGGGGCCTACGAGCAGTACTTC.

The chain employs TRBV11-2 and TRBJ2-5; D ambiguous. V was trimmed by 1 base and J by 9 bases, leaving 12 bases between them. The germline CDR1 and CDR2 sequences are SGHAT and FQNNGV. This CDR3 spans 13 amino acids. The CDR3: CASSLVAGGAQYF. The CDR3 nucleotides read TGTGCCAGCAGCTTAGTGGCCGGTGGGGCCCAGTACTTC.

This rearrangement joins TRBV6-6 to TRBJ2-1; 8 bases agree with TRBD2. The V gene's germline CDR1 is MNHNY and CDR2 SVGAGI (reference sequence). The trim removed 2 bases at V and 0 bases at J, leaving 3 bases unmatched. There are 16 residues in the CDR3. CDR3 in amino acids: CASSYRLAGSYNEQFF. As DNA, the CDR3 is TGTGCCAGCAGTTACCGGCTAGCGGGCTCCTACAATGAGCAGTTCTTC.

This clonotype was counted between two and nine times. The CDR3 region is CATSDSRLGHNEQFF. CDR3 nucleotide sequence: TGTGCCACCAGTGATTCGCGCCTCGGGCATAATGAGCAGTTCTTC. This sequence joins TRBV24-1 and TRBJ2-1; D remains ambiguous. CDR1 is KGHDR, CDR2 SFDVKD, per germline. Trimming took off 2 bases at V and 7 bases at J, with 14 bases between the two ends. The length of the CDR3 is 15 residues.

This clonotype has more than one count but fewer than ten. V gene TRBV5-1 combines with J gene TRBJ2-6; D may be TRBD1 (6 bases). V lost 5 bases and J lost 4, with 13 bases in between. The germline V gene has CDR1 SGHRS and CDR2 YFSETQ. This CDR3 is built from 15 residues. The CDR3 reads CASRSQGVGANVLTF. Here the CDR3 DNA reads TGCGCCAGCAGATCACAGGGTGTGGGGGCCAACGTCCTGACTTTC.

This chain uses TRBV29-1 with TRBJ2-3; TRBD2 matches at 11 bases. V was pared by 6 bases and J by 14 bases, with 19 bases of the junction left unmatched. The germline gives CDR1 SQVTM, CDR2 ANQGSEA. The CDR3 is 15 amino acids. The DNA for the CDR3 is TGCAGCGTGGGATTCAGACTAGCGGGGCACAGATACGCGTATTTT. Protein: CSVGFRLAGHRYAYF.

The chain recombines TRBV12-3 or TRBV12-4 with TRBJ2-5; D is ambiguous. Gene TRBJ2-7 matches the end of the DNA better, so the J call may be wrong. This CDR3 has 13 amino acids. CDR3 bases: TGTGCCTCAGCACCAGGATTGGGTGGCGAGCAGTACTTC. Its protein is CASAPGLGGEQYF.

The V gene is TRBV5-5, the J gene TRBJ1-2, with D perhaps matching TRBD1 (5 bases). CDR1 and CDR2 (germline): SGHKS, YYEKEE (reference sequence). Trimming cost V 9 bases and J 2 bases, with 14 bases left between them. The CDR3 covers 13 residues. The CDR3: CATSGTGNYGYTF. Written as DNA, the CDR3 is TGTGCCACCTCGGGGACGGGCAACTATGGCTACACCTTC. The full variable domain, rest sourced from reference TRBV5-5 and TRBJ1-2, is DAGVTQSPTHLIKTRGQQVTLRCSPISGHKSVSWYQQVLGQGPQFIFQYYEKEERGRGNFPDRFSARQFPNYSSELNVNALLLGDSALYLCATSGTGNYGYTFGSGTRLTVV.

This chain uses TRBV20-1 with TRBJ2-4; 10 nucleotides line up with TRBD2. The DNA matches TRBJ2-7 better at its end, which makes the J call doubtful. The CDR3 length is 13 residues. Germline assignment: CDR1 DFQATT and CDR2 SNEGSKA (reference sequence). CDR3 sequence (DNA): TGCAGTCTCCGGACTAGCGGCACTCACGAGCAGTACTTC. It is translated as CSLRTSGTHEQYF.

V usage is TRBV29-1 and J usage is TRBJ2-1; 10 bases match TRBD2. TRBJ2-7 matches the DNA end more closely, so the J call is doubtful. The CDR3 is 15 amino acids. Per germline, CDR1 SQVTM and CDR2 ANQGSEA. The CDR3 reads CSVSERTSGYNEQYF. The CDR3 DNA sequence: TGCAGCGTTTCGGAGCGGACTAGCGGTTACAATGAGCAGTACTTC.

The table lists this clonotype with a few counts. V usage is TRBV7-3 and J usage is TRBJ2-6; no reliable D call. Germline lookup yields CDR1 SGHTA and CDR2 FQGTGA. The CDR3 has 15 residues. V was pared by 2 bases and J by 0 bases, with 5 bases between. CDR3 bases: TGTGCCAGCAGCTTATGGGTCTCTGGGGCCAACGTCCTGACTTTC. This sequence encodes CASSLWVSGANVLTF.

A single count supports this clonotype. Compared with germline, one end of the junction differs, possibly owing to a read error. J is TRBJ2-7 and V is TRBV20-1; 10 positions match TRBD2. From germline, CDR1 is DFQATT and CDR2 SNEGSKA (reference sequence). The CDR3 runs to 15 residues. The CDR3 protein is CSAPTWTSGSYEHYF. The DNA of the CDR3 is TGCAGTGCTCCTACCTGGACTAGCGGTTCCTACGAGCATTACTTC.

The chain's CDR3 is CATSDETAWGETQFF. In DNA, the CDR3 is TGTGCCACCAGTGACGAAACTGCTTGGGGAGAGACCCAGTTCTTC. The chain has TRBV24-1 and TRBJ2-5; D possibly corresponds to TRBD2 (5 bases). The DNA end favors TRBJ2-1, so the J call may be wrong. Germline CDR1 and CDR2: KGHDR and SFDVKD. The CDR3 contains 15 residues.

This chain connects TRBV6-5 to TRBJ2-2, with D perhaps TRBD1 (6 bases). Trimming removed 7 bases at V and 0 bases at J, with 9 bases between. The CDR3 contains 14 residues. Germline CDR1 is MNHEY and CDR2 is SVGAGI. The CDR3 region has the DNA TGTGCCAGCAACAGACAGGCGAACACCGGGGAGCTGTTTTTT. Translated: CASNRQANTGELFF.

The chain carries TRBV6-6 and TRBJ1-1; 7 bases agree with TRBD1. The CDR3 sequence is 13 residues long. Germline lookup yields CDR1 MNHNY and CDR2 SVGAGI (reference sequence). The CDR3 region is CGSGGKSNTEAFF. In DNA, the CDR3 is TGTGGGTCAGGGGGGAAATCGAACACTGAAGCTTTCTTT.

The chain has TRBV20-1 and TRBJ2-1; D gene uncertain. Trimming shortened V by 2 bases and J by 3 bases, and 2 bases separated the two germline ends. Germline V gene sequence: CDR1 DFQATT, CDR2 SNEGSKA (reference sequence). The CDR3 sequence is 11 residues long. The DNA of the CDR3 is TGCAGTGCTAGACTCTACAATGAGCAGTTCTTC. It encodes CSARLYNEQFF.

This clonotype came up a few times. The V and J genes are TRBV27 and TRBJ2-5; D remains unclear. Per the germline V gene, CDR1 is MNHEY and CDR2 is SMNVEV (reference sequence). Between the trimmed V and J ends, which lost 5 bases and 5 bases, there was a span of 12 bases. The CDR3 loop spans 13 amino acids. The CDR3 DNA reads as TGTGCCAGCAGTAGGACGTACCGGGAGACCCAGTACTTC. Its protein is CASSRTYRETQYF.

In its sample, this clonotype was seen a few times. The chain carries TRBV20-1 and TRBJ2-7; maybe TRBD2 (5 bases). From germline, CDR1 is DFQATT and CDR2 SNEGSKA (reference sequence). This CDR3 spans 12 amino acids. Trimming took off 6 bases at V and 7 bases at J, with 16 bases between the two ends. Written as DNA, the CDR3 is TGCAGTGCCGTGGGATGGGGAGAGGAGCAGTACTTC. Translation gives CSAVGWGEEQYF.

This clonotype was observed a few times. The junction and the germline gene differ at one end; a read error may be behind it. V and J are TRBV7-7 and TRBJ2-5; tentative D call: TRBD1 (5 bases). This CDR3 spans 14 amino acids. In germline, CDR1 is SSHAT, CDR2 FNYEAQ (reference sequence). The CDR3 coding sequence is TGTGCTAGCAGCTTAAGTAGCAGGGTCGGGACCCAGTACTTC. This sequence encodes CASSLSSRVGTQYF.

The chain joins TRBV11-2 to TRBJ2-4, with TRBD2 identical over 7 bases. The V gene's germline CDR1 is SGHAT and CDR2 FQNNGV. V dropped 1 base and J dropped 13; count of bases not matched to a gene: 13. This CDR3 has 15 amino acids. DNA for the CDR3: TGTGCCAGCAGCTTAGGGACTAGGTCGATGTATGAGCAGTACTTC. Translation: CASSLGTRSMYEQYF.

The sample holds a few counts of this clonotype. The chain employs TRBV28 and TRBJ1-1, with TRBD1 matching over 7 bases. V shed 4 bases, J shed 1 base, and the junction held 6 bases outside the gene matches. The CDR3 length is 15 residues. Germline V gene lookup returns CDR1 MDHEN and CDR2 SYDVKM. The CDR3 here is CASSSGGSSNTEAFF. The CDR3 DNA reads as TGTGCCAGCAGTTCAGGGGGGTCGTCGAACACTGAAGCTTTCTTT. The full variable domain, rest sourced from reference TRBV28 and TRBJ1-1, is DVKVTQSSRYLVKRTGEKVFLECVQDMDHENMFWYRQDPGLGLRLIYFSYDVKMKEKGDIPEGYSVSREKKERFSLILESASTNQTSMYLCASSSGGSSNTEAFFGQGTRLTVV.

The rearrangement links TRBV6-5 to TRBJ2-1; D uncertain. Germline V gene lookup returns CDR1 MNHEY and CDR2 SVGAGI. The CDR3 is 16 residues long. V lost 6 bases and J 0 bases, leaving 15 bases between the germline ends. CDR3 protein: CASSQSGWSSYNEQFF. The DNA for the CDR3 is TGTGCCAGCAGCCAATCGGGCTGGAGCTCCTACAATGAGCAGTTCTTC.

V and J are TRBV10-3 and TRBJ1-2; D uncertain. This CDR3 is 13 amino acids long. Between the trimmed V and J ends, which lost 0 bases and 2 bases, there was a span of 4 bases. CDR1 is ENHRY and CDR2 is SYGVKD in the germline V gene. CDR3 nucleotide sequence: TGTGCCATCAGTGAGTCACAGAACTATGGCTACACCTTC. Translating gives CAISESQNYGYTF.

Concerning this clonotype itself: A junction end diverges from the germline sequence, so it may reflect a read error. CDR3: CNVEPGNEQFF. The CDR3 DNA follows: TGCAACGTTGAACCCGGCAATGAGCAGTTCTTC. The chain carries TRBV29-1 and TRBJ2-1, with D uncertain. This CDR3 has 11 amino acids. CDR1 is SQVTM, CDR2 ANQGSEA, per germline.

The chain employs TRBV12-3 or TRBV12-4 and TRBJ1-2; D gene uncertain. V was cut by 4 bases and J by 6 bases, with 15 bases left in between. The CDR3 is 14 residues long. CDR3 protein: CASSSVGQSNGYTF. As DNA, the CDR3 is TGTGCCAGCAGTTCCGTCGGGCAGTCAAATGGCTACACCTTC.

The rearrangement joins TRBV6-6 to TRBJ1-1, with 7 bases that match TRBD1. This CDR3 has 15 residues. The V gene end was trimmed by 5 bases and the J gene end by 5 bases; junction bases not matched to a gene: 11. Germline V gene data show CDR1 as MNHNY and CDR2 as SVGAGI (reference sequence). This CDR3 reads CASSHPDREGTEAFF. CDR3 in DNA: TGTGCCAGCAGTCATCCCGACAGGGAGGGAACTGAAGCTTTCTTT.

This clonotype was observed once. V is TRBV29-1 and J is TRBJ2-1; 9 positions agree with TRBD1. The J segment lost 2 bases and the V segment lost 7 bases, leaving 3 bases of the junction unmatched. The CDR3 loop spans 13 amino acids. From germline, CDR1 is SQVTM and CDR2 ANQGSEA. CDR3: CSAWTGAYNEQFF. The CDR3 nucleotides are TGCAGCGCGTGGACAGGGGCCTACAATGAGCAGTTCTTC.

In its sample, this clonotype was seen a few times. The chain links TRBV21-1 to TRBJ2-1. TRBV21-1 is shown as a pseudogene. CDR3 size: 12 residues. CDR3 in DNA: TGTGCCAGCAGCAATGTGGGCAATGAGCAGTTCTTC. It encodes CASSNVGNEQFF.

The CDR3 bases are TGCAGCGTTGTCATTGGGCAGTTAGCATCCTACGAGCAGTACTTC. It is translated as CSVVIGQLASYEQYF. The J gene is TRBJ2-5, the V gene TRBV29-1; no firm D call. Near its end, the DNA agrees better with TRBJ2-7, so the J call may be wrong. The CDR3 contains 15 residues. Germline-derived CDR1 and CDR2 are SQVTM and ANQGSEA.